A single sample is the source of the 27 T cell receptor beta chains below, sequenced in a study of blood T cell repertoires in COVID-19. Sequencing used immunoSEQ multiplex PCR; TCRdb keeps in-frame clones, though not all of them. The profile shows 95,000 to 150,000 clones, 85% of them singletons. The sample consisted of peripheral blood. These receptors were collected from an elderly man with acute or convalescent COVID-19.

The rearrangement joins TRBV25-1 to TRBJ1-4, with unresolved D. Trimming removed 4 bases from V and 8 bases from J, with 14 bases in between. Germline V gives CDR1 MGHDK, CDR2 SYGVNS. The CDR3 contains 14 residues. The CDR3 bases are TGTGCCAGCAGTGGAGGCAAGTCCGGGGAAAAACTGTTTTTT. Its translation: CASSGGKSGEKLFF. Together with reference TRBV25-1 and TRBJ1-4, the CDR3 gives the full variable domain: EADIYQTPRYLVIGTGKKITLECSQTMGHDKMYWYQQDPGMELHLIHYSYGVNSTEKGDLSSESTVSRIRTEHFPLTLESARPSHTSQYLCASSGGKSGEKLFFGSGTQLSVL.

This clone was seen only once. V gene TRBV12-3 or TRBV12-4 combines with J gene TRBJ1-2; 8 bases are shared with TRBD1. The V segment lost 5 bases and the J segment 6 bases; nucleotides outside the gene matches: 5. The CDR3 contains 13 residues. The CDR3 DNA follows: TGTGCCAGCAGTACAGGGGGACGAGATGGCTACACCTTC. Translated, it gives CASSTGGRDGYTF.

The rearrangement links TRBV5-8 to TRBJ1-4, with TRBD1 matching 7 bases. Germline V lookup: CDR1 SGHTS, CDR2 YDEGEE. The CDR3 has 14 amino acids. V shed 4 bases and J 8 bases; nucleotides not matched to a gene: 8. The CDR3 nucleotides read TGTGCCAGCAGCGAGGGGGCAGCTCAAGAAAAACTGTTTTTT. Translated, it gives CASSEGAAQEKLFF.

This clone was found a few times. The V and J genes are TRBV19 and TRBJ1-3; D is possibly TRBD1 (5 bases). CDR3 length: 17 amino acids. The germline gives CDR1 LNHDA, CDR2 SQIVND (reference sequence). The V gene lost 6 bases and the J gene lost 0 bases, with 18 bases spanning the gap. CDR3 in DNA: TGTGCCAGTAGCCCCGCGGGGACCCTCTCCTCTGGAAACACCATATATTTT. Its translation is CASSPAGTLSSGNTIYF.

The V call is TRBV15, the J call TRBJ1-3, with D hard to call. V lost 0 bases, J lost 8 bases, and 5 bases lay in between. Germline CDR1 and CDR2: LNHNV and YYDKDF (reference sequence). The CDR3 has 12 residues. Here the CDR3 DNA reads TGTGCCACCAGCAGAGACGGGGACACCATATATTTT. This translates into CATSRDGDTIYF.

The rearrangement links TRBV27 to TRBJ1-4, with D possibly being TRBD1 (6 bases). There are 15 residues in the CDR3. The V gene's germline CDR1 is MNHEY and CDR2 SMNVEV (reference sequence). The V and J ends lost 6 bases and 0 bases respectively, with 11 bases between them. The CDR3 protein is CASRTGFATNEKLFF. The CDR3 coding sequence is TGTGCCAGCAGAACAGGGTTCGCAACTAATGAAAAACTGTTTTTT.

CDR3 region: CASSLSRGSGNTIYF. CDR3 in DNA: TGTGCCAGCAGCTTAAGCAGGGGCTCTGGAAACACCATATATTTT. This chain uses TRBV11-3 with TRBJ1-3; D is possibly TRBD1 (6 bases). The CDR3 sequence is 15 residues long. Per the germline V gene, CDR1 is SGHNT and CDR2 is YENEEA. Trimming stripped 2 bases from V and 0 bases from J, with 8 bases between.

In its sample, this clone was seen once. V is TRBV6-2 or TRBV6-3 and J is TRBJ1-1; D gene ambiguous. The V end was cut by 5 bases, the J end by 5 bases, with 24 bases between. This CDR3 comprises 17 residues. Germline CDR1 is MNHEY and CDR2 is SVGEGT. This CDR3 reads CASSLPLLTWRGTEAFF. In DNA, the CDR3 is TGTGCCAGCAGTCTACCCCTTTTAACCTGGAGAGGGACTGAAGCTTTCTTT.

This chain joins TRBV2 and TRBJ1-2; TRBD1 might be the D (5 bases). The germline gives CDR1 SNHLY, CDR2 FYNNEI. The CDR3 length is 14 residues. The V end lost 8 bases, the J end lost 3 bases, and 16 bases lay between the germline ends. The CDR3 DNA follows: TGTGCCAGCTCCCCCGGAGGGACCTACTATGGCTACACCTTC. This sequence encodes CASSPGGTYYGYTF. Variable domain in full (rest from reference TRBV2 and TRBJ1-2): EPEVTQTPSHQVTQMGQEVILRCVPISNHLYFYWYRQILGQKVEFLVSFYNNEISEKSEIFDDQFSVERPDGSNFTLKIRSTKLEDSAMYFCASSPGGTYYGYTFGSGTRLTVV.

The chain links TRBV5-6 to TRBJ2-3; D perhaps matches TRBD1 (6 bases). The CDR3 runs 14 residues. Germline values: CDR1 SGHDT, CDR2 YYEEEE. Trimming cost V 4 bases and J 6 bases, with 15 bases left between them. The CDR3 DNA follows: TGTGCCAGCAGCCCAACACAGGGCAGGGATACGCAGTATTTT. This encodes CASSPTQGRDTQYF.

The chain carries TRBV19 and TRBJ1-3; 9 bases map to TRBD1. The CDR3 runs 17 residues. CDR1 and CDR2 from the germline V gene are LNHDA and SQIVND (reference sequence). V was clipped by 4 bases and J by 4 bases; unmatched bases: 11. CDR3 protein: CASSTRQGEGKGNTIYF. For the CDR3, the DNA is TGTGCCAGTAGTACGCGACAGGGGGAAGGAAAAGGAAACACCATATATTTT.

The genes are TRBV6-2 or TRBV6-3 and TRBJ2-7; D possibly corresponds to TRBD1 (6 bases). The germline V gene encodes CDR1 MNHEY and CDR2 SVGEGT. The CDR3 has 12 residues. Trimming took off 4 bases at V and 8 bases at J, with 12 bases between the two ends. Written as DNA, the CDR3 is TGTGCCAGCAGTTCCCAGGGGCGCCAGCAGTACTTC. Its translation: CASSSQGRQQYF.

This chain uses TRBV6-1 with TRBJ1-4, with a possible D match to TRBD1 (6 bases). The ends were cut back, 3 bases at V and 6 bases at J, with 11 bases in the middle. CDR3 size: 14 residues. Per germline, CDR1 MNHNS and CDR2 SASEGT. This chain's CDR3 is CASSDRGADEKLFF. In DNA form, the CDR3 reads TGTGCCAGCAGTGACAGGGGAGCAGATGAAAAACTGTTTTTT.

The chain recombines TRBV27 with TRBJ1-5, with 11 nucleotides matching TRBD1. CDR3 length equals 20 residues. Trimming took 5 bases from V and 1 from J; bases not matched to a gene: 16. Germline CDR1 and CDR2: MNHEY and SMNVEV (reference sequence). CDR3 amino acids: CASSPRFGTGGRISNQPQHF. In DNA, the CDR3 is TGTGCCAGCAGTCCTCGATTCGGGACAGGGGGAAGGATAAGCAATCAGCCCCAGCATTTT.

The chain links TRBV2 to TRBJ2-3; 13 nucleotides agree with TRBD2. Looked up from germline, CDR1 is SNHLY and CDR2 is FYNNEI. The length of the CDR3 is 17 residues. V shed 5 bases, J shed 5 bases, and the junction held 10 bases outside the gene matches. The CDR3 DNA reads TGTGCCAGCAGTCAGCCGTCTAGGACTAGCGGGGGAGATACGCAGTATTTT. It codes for CASSQPSRTSGGDTQYF. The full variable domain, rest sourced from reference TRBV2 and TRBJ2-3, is EPEVTQTPSHQVTQMGQEVILRCVPISNHLYFYWYRQILGQKVEFLVSFYNNEISEKSEIFDDQFSVERPDGSNFTLKIRSTKLEDSAMYFCASSQPSRTSGGDTQYFGPGTRLTVL.

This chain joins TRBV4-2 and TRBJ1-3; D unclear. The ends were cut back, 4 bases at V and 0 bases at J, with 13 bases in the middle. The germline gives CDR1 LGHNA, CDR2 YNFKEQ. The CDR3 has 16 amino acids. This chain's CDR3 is CASSLEASFSGNTIYF. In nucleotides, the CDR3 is TGTGCCAGCAGCCTAGAGGCTTCGTTCTCTGGAAACACCATATATTTT.

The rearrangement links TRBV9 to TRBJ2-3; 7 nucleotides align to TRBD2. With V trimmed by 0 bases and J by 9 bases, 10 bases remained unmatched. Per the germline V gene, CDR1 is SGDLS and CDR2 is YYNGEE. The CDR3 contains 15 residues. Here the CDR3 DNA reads TGTGCCAGCAGCGTAGAATCGGGGGGTCATCAAACGCAGTATTTT. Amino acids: CASSVESGGHQTQYF.

CDR3 protein: CASTGDDVGGQPQHF. In nucleotides, the CDR3 is TGTGCCAGCACAGGGGACGACGTGGGAGGGCAGCCCCAGCATTTT. V is TRBV6-5 and J is TRBJ1-5; perhaps TRBD1 as D (6 bases). Trimming removed 7 bases from V and 7 bases from J, with 20 bases in between. Germline-derived CDR1 and CDR2 are MNHEY and SVGAGI. There are 15 residues in the CDR3.

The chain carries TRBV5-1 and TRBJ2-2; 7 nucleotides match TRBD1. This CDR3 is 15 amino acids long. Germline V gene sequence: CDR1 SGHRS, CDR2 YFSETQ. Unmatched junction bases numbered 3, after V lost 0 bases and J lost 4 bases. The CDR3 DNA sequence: TGCGCCAGCAGCTTGGGGGGACAGTCCACCGGGGAGCTGTTTTTT. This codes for CASSLGGQSTGELFF.

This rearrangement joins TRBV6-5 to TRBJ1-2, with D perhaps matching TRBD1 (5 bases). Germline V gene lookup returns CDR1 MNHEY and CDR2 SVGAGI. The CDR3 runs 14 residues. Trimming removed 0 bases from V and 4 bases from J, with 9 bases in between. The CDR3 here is CASSYSDSLYGYTF. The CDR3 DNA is TGTGCCAGCAGTTACTCCGACAGCCTCTATGGCTACACCTTC.

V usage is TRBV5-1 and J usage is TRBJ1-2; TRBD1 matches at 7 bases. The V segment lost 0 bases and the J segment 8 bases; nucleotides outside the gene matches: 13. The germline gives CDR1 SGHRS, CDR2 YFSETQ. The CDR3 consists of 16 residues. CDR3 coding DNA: TGCGCCAGCAGCTTGGCCGTGTTAGGGGGCGCCGCGGGCTACACCTTC. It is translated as CASSLAVLGGAAGYTF.

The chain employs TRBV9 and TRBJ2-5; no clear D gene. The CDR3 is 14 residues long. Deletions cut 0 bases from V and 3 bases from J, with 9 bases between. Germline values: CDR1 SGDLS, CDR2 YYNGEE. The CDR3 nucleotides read TGTGCCAGCAGCGTAGAAGGTCGGGAAGAGACCCAGTACTTC. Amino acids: CASSVEGREETQYF.

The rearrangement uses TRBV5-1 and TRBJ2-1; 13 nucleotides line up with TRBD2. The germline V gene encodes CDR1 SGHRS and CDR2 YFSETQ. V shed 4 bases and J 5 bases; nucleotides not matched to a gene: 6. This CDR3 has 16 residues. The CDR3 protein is CASSRRLAGGHNEQFF. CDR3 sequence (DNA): TGCGCCAGCAGCCGAAGACTAGCGGGGGGACACAATGAGCAGTTCTTC.

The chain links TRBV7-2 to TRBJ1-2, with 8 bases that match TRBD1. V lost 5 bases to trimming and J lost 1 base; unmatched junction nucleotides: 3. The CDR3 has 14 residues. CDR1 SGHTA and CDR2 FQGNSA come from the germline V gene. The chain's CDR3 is CASSRTGINYGYTF. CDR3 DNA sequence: TGTGCCAGCAGCCGGACAGGGATTAACTATGGCTACACCTTC.

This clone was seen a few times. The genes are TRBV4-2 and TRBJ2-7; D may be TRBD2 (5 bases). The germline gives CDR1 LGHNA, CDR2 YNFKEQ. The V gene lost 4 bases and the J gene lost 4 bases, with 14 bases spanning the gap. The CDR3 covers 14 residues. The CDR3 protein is CASSPAIGEYEQYF. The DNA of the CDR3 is TGTGCCAGCAGCCCAGCGATTGGGGAGTACGAGCAGTACTTC.

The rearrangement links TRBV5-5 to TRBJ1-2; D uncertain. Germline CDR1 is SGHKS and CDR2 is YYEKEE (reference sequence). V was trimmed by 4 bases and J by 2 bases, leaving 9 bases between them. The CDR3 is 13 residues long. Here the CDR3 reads CASSPTVNYGYTF. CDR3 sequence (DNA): TGTGCCAGCAGCCCTACAGTGAACTATGGCTACACCTTC.

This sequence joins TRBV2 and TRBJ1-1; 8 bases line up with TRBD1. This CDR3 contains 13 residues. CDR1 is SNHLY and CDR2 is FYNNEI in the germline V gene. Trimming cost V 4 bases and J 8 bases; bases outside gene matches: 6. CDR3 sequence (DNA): TGTGCCAGCAGTGGACAGGGGAGGAGGGAAGCTTTCTTT. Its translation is CASSGQGRREAFF.